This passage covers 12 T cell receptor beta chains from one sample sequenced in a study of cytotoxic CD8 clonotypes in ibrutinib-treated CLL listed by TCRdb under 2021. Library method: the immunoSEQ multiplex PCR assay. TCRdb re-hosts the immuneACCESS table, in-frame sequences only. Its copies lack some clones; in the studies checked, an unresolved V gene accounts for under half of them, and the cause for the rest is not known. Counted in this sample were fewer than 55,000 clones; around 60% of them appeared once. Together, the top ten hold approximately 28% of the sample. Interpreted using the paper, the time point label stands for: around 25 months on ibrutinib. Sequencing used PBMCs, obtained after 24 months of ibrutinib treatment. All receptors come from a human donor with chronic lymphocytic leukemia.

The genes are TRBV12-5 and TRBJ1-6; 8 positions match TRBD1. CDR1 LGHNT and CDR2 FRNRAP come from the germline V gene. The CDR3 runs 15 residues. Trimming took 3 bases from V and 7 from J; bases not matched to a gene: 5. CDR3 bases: TGTGCTAGTGGTTTCGGACAGGGCGCGAATTCACCCCTCCACTTT. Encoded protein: CASGFGQGANSPLHF.

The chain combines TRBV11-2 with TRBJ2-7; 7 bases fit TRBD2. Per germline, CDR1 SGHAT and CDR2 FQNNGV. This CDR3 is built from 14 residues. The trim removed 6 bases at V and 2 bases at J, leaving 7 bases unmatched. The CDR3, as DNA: TGTGCCAGCAGATCATCGGGAGGCACCTACGAGCAGTACTTC. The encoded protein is CASRSSGGTYEQYF.

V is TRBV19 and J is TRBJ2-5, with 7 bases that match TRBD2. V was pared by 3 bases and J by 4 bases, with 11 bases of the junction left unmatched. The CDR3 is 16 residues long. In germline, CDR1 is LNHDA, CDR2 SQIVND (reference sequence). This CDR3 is CASSMGAGVVGETQYF. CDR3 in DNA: TGTGCCAGTAGTATGGGTGCGGGGGTTGTGGGAGAGACCCAGTACTTC.

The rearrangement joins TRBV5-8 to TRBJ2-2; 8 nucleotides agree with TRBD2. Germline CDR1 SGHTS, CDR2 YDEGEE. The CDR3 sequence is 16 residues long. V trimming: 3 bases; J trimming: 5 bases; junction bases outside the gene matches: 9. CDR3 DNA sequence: TGTGCCAGCAGCTACTACCCGGGAGGGGATACCGGGGAGCTGTTTTTT. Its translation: CASSYYPGGDTGELFF.

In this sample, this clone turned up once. The CDR3 spells CASSVQITGELFF. DNA for the CDR3: TGCGCCAGCAGTGTGCAGATAACCGGGGAGCTGTTTTTT. The chain has TRBV10-1 and TRBJ2-2; D unresolved. The V gene's germline CDR1 is WNHNN and CDR2 SYGVQD (reference sequence). The CDR3 covers 13 residues. The V and J ends lost 4 bases and 5 bases respectively, with 8 bases between them.

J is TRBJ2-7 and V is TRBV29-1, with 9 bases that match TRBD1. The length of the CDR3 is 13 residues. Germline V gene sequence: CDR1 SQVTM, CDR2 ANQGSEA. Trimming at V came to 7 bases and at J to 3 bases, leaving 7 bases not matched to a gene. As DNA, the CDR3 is TGCAGCGCTGGGGGACAGGGTGGCTACGAGCAGTACTTC. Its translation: CSAGGQGGYEQYF.

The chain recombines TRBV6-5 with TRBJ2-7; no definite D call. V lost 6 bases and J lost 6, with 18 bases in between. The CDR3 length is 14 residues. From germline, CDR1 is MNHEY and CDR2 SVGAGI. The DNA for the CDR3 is TGTGCCAGCAGCCCACAAGACATTCCCCCCGAGCAGTACTTC. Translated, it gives CASSPQDIPPEQYF.

Here the CDR3 reads CASTYLRGTSEAFF. The CDR3 DNA follows: TGTGCCAGCACCTATCTCCGGGGGACCTCTGAAGCTTTCTTT. The gene calls are TRBV28 and TRBJ1-1, with D possibly matching TRBD1 (5 bases). Trimming removed 7 bases at V and 6 bases at J, with 18 bases between. Germline-derived CDR1 and CDR2 are MDHEN and SYDVKM. CDR3 length: 14 residues.

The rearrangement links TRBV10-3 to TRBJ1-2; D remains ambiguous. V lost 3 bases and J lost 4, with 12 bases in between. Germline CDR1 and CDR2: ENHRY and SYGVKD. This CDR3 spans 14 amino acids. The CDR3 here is CAISEGLRGYGYTF. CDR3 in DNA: TGTGCCATCAGTGAAGGCCTACGGGGCTATGGCTACACCTTC.

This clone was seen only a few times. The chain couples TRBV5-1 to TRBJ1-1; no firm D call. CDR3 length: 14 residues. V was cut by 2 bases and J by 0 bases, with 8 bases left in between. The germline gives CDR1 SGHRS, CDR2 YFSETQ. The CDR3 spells CASSFEIMNTEAFF. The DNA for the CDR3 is TGCGCCAGCAGCTTTGAGATCATGAACACTGAAGCTTTCTTT.

As DNA, the CDR3 is TGTGCCGCCACTCCAGCTTTGGGTGGAAACACCATATATTTT. It codes for CAATPALGGNTIYF. The J gene is TRBJ1-3, the V gene TRBV10-3, with D unclear. This CDR3 is 14 amino acids long. CDR1 ENHRY and CDR2 SYGVKD come from the germline V gene. The germline V and J ends were trimmed by 11 bases and 3 bases, with 17 bases remaining between them.

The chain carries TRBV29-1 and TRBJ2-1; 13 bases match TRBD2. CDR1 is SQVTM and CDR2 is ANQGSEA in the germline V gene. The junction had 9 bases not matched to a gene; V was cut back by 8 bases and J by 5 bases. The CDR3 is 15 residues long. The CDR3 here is CSLKRGTSGNNEQFF. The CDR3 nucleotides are TGCAGCCTGAAAAGGGGGACTAGCGGGAACAATGAGCAGTTCTTC.